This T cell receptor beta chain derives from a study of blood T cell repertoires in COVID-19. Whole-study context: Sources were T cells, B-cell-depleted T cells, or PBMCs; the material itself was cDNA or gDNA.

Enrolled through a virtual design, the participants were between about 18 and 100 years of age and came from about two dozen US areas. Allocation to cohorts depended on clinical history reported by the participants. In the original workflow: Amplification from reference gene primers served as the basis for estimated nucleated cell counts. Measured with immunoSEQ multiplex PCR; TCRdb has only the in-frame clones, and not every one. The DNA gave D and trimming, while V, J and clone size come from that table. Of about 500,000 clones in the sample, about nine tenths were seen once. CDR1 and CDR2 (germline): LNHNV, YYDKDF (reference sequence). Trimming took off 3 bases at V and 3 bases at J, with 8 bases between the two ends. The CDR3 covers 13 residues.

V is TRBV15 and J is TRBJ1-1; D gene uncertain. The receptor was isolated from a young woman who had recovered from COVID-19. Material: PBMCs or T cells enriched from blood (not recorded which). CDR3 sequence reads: CATSRGEDTEAFF. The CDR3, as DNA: TGTGCCACCAGCAGGGGAGAGGACACTGAAGCTTTCTTT.